Listed below are T cell receptor beta chains from one sample, sequenced in a study. MiXCR, applied by TCRdb to the 5' RACE reads, yields one record per CDR3 protein. The sample holds under 9,500 distinct CDR3 sequences, roughly half seen once. Sequenced input: Tregs sorted from a lymph node. The receptors stem from a female donor with breast cancer. Both conserved end residues are part of each CDR3. A D gene is named only where the DNA matches it firmly. Clone size is given for some rows only: seen once, a few or many times, or a class if the clone is expanded.

abundance,v_gene,d_gene,j_gene,CDR3nt,CDR3aa
-,TRBV4-2,-,TRBJ2-1,TGTGCCAGCAGCGGTCCCAATGAGCAGTTCTTC,CASSGPNEQFF
-,TRBV6-5,-,TRBJ1-2,TGTGCCAGCAACGATCTCGGGGATGGCTACACCTTC,CASNDLGDGYTF
-,TRBV7-9,-,TRBJ2-5,TGTGCCAGCAGCCCCGATCTAGCGCGCCAAGAGACCCAGTACTTC,CASSPDLARQETQYF
-,TRBV4-1,TRBD1,TRBJ2-2,TGCGCCAGCAGCCAAGGGACCGGGACAGGGTACACCGGGGAGCTGTTTTTT,CASSQGTGTGYTGELFF
-,TRBV9,TRBD2,TRBJ2-3,TGTGCCAGCAACGTCGGGGGGACTAGCACAGATACGCAGTATTTT,CASNVGGTSTDTQYF
-,TRBV5-1,-,TRBJ2-7,TGCGCCAGCAGCCAAGCGGACTGGCCGAGCTCCTACGAGCAGTACTTC,CASSQADWPSSYEQYF
-,TRBV5-1,TRBD2,TRBJ2-1,TGCGCCAGCAGCTTGGAACTAGCGGGACTCAATGAGCAGTTCTTC,CASSLELAGLNEQFF
-,TRBV15,-,TRBJ2-2,TGTGCCACCAGCGTAGGACAGACGACGTTCGCGAACACCGGGGAGCTGTTTTTT,CATSVGQTTFANTGELFF
-,TRBV29-1,TRBD2,TRBJ2-1,TGCAGCGTTGAATGGCGGGAGTATGAGCAGTTCTTC,CSVEWREYEQFF
once,TRBV30,-,TRBJ2-7,TGTGCCTGGAGTGTTAATCTCGGGCAGATTTACGAGCAGTACTTC,CAWSVNLGQIYEQYF
-,TRBV4-1,-,TRBJ2-7,TGTGCCAGCAGCCAAGTTATGACCTACGAGCAGTACTTC,CASSQVMTYEQYF
-,TRBV5-1,-,TRBJ2-1,TGCGCCAGCAGCTTGGCAGGGGGGGCCAATGAGCAGTTCTTC,CASSLAGGANEQFF
-,TRBV7-9,-,TRBJ1-4,TGTGCCAGCAGCTTAGCGGGACTGGACAGTGGTGAAAAACTGTTTTTT,CASSLAGLDSGEKLFF
few,TRBV4-1,TRBD1,TRBJ2-7,TGCGCCAGCAGCCAACCCGGGACAGGGTACGAGCAGTACTTC,CASSQPGTGYEQYF
-,TRBV20-1,TRBD1,TRBJ1-1,TGCAGTGCTATGGTAGTGGGGACAGGGGTTTGGAACACTGAAGCTTTCTTT,CSAMVVGTGVWNTEAFF
-,TRBV5-6,-,TRBJ2-1,TGTGCCAGCAGCTTGGAACAATCCTACAATGAGCAGTTCTTC,CASSLEQSYNEQFF
-,TRBV27,-,TRBJ2-3,TGTGCCAGCAGTTTATCCAGCACAGATACGCAGTATTTT,CASSLSSTDTQYF
-,TRBV5-1,TRBD2,TRBJ2-2,TGCGCCAGCAGCTCCACGGCTAGCGGGGCGAACACCGGGGAGCTGTTTTTT,CASSSTASGANTGELFF
-,TRBV29-1,-,TRBJ2-2,TGCAGCGTTGATGGGGGAGCGAACACCGGGGAGCTGTTTTTT,CSVDGGANTGELFF
medium-sized,TRBV4-1,TRBD1,TRBJ1-5,TGCGCCAGCAGCCAAGATATGCGGGGACAGGCGGGACAGGTAGGCAATCAGCCCCAGCATTTT,CASSQDMRGQAGQVGNQPQHF
-,TRBV12-3/TRBV12-4,TRBD1,TRBJ2-7,TGTGCCAGCACCACCGGACAGGGGCACGAGCAGTACTTC,CASTTGQGHEQYF
once,TRBV4-2,TRBD2,TRBJ2-7,TGTGCCAGCAGCCAAGATGGGACTAGCGGCTCCTACGAGCAGTACTTC,CASSQDGTSGSYEQYF
-,TRBV11-2,-,TRBJ2-5,TGTGCCAGCCGGCGGGGCCCCGGAGAGACCCAGTACTTC,CASRRGPGETQYF
-,TRBV7-6,-,TRBJ2-3,TGTGCCAGCAGCTGGGACCGCACAGATACGCAGTATTTT,CASSWDRTDTQYF
-,TRBV4-1,TRBD2,TRBJ2-1,TGCGCCAGCAGCCAAGAGCGGGGGGGTTTTTACAATGAGCAGTTCTTC,CASSQERGGFYNEQFF
-,TRBV6-5,-,TRBJ1-2,TGTGCCAGCACCCCGGGAGCACCTTATGGCTACACCTTC,CASTPGAPYGYTF
few,TRBV15,-,TRBJ2-5,TGTGCCACCAGCAGCTTGGCAGAGACCCAGTACTTC,CATSSLAETQYF
-,TRBV12-3/TRBV12-4,TRBD2,TRBJ2-3,TGTGCCAGCAGTAAAGGACTAGCTTCGGGCACAGATACGCAGTATTTT,CASSKGLASGTDTQYF
-,TRBV11-3,TRBD1,TRBJ1-1,TGTGCCAGCAGCCCTCGGACAGGGGGTATGAACACTGAAGCTTTCTTT,CASSPRTGGMNTEAFF
-,TRBV7-6,TRBD1,TRBJ2-3,TGTGCCAGCAACTCCACGTCCGACAGGGTTGTGGATACGCAGTATTTT,CASNSTSDRVVDTQYF
few,TRBV6-5,-,TRBJ1-1,TGTGCCAGCAGCCCAGGGTTTGACACTGAAGCTTTCTTT,CASSPGFDTEAFF
-,TRBV4-1,TRBD1,TRBJ1-1,TGCGCCAGCAGCCAAGTGTGGACAGGGGGGCTGAACACTGAAGCTTTCTTT,CASSQVWTGGLNTEAFF
-,TRBV4-2,-,TRBJ2-1,TGTGCCAGCAGCCAAGGGGGAGGTTACAATGAGCAGTTCTTC,CASSQGGGYNEQFF
-,TRBV6-5,-,TRBJ1-5,TGTGCCAGCAGTCCCTCGATAGCCGTCGGTCAGCCCCAGCATTTT,CASSPSIAVGQPQHF
once,TRBV12-3/TRBV12-4,TRBD2,TRBJ2-1,TGTGCCAGCACCAAACTAGCGAACTCCTACAATGAGCAGTCCTTC,CASTKLANSYNEQSF
few,TRBV29-1,TRBD1,TRBJ1-1,TGCAGCGTTGAATACGGGACAGCGAACACTGAAGCTTTCTTT,CSVEYGTANTEAFF
-,TRBV29-1,TRBD1,TRBJ2-1,TGCAGCGCCGCACAGGGGGTACTCGATGAGCAGTTCTTC,CSAAQGVLDEQFF
-,TRBV27,TRBD1,TRBJ1-5,TGTGCCAGCAGCACGACAGGGTTCAATCAGCCCCAGCATTTT,CASSTTGFNQPQHF
-,TRBV12-3/TRBV12-4,-,TRBJ1-5,TGTGCCAGCAGCATCACTAGCAATCAGCCCCAGCATTTT,CASSITSNQPQHF
few,TRBV5-1,TRBD1,TRBJ2-7,TGCGCCAGCAGCGGGGGACAGGGCTCCTACGAGCAGTACTTC,CASSGGQGSYEQYF
few,TRBV5-6,-,TRBJ2-3,TGTGCCAGCAGCTTGGTTGGGAAGAGCACAGATACGCAGTATTTT,CASSLVGKSTDTQYF
-,TRBV29-1,-,TRBJ1-2,TGCAGCGTTGACCCAGGGGCTAACTATGGCGACACCTTC,CSVDPGANYGDTF
few,TRBV4-1,-,TRBJ2-7,TGCGCCAGCAGCCAAACTGTAGACCCCTACGAGCAGTACTTC,CASSQTVDPYEQYF